The 18 T cell receptor beta chains presented below share a single source sample, sequenced in a study of Ad26.COV2.S vaccination and SARS-CoV-2 variants. Method: immunoSEQ multiplex PCR; TCRdb's copy keeps in-frame clones and lacks some. The table shows some 420,000 clones, with around nine tenths occurring only once. The treatment here: about 20 received Ad26.COV2.S at low or high dose, single or two shots; about 5 received placebo; per-sample allocation not given. Day 63 after the first injection of vaccine or placebo was the sampling time. Material: peripheral blood, obtained in a trial of Ad26.COV2.S vaccine versus placebo. The receptors derive from a person between 18 and 60 years old who received the Ad26.COV2.S COVID-19 vaccine or a placebo.

This chain links TRBV5-6 with TRBJ2-1, with no clear D. The length of the CDR3 is 16 residues. Trimming stripped 4 bases from V and 1 base from J, with 15 bases between. Germline CDR1 SGHDT, CDR2 YYEEEE. CDR3 amino acids: CASSLAVRLSYNEQFF. In nucleotides, the CDR3 is TGTGCCAGCAGCCTTGCGGTCAGGCTATCCTACAATGAGCAGTTCTTC.

This sequence joins TRBV6-5 and TRBJ2-2; 7 nucleotides align to TRBD2. This CDR3 region has 14 residues. Germline-derived CDR1 and CDR2 are MNHEY and SVGAGI. The V gene end was trimmed by 10 bases and the J gene end by 4 bases; junction bases not matched to a gene: 9. CDR3 loop: CATGGGVVTGELFF. The CDR3 DNA reads as TGTGCCACTGGGGGAGGGGTTGTCACCGGGGAGCTGTTTTTT.

In its sample, this clone was seen a few times. This rearrangement joins TRBV5-1 to TRBJ1-6; D is uncertain. Germline V gene data show CDR1 as SGHRS and CDR2 as YFSETQ. The CDR3 is 14 amino acids. The ends were cut back, 3 bases at V and 7 bases at J, with 11 bases in the middle. The CDR3 loop reads CASSSDQPNSPLHF. Written as DNA, the CDR3 is TGCGCCAGCAGCTCGGATCAGCCAAATTCACCCCTCCACTTT.

The chain's CDR3 is CASSLVTGSPGELFF. CDR3 bases: TGTGCCAGCAGCTTAGTTACAGGGTCCCCCGGGGAGCTGTTTTTT. V gene TRBV7-2 combines with J gene TRBJ2-2, with D perhaps matching TRBD1 (6 bases). The CDR3 has 15 amino acids. Germline CDR1 and CDR2: SGHTA and FQGNSA. V dropped 1 base and J dropped 6 bases, with 12 bases sitting between them. Complete variable domain (other parts from reference TRBV7-2 and TRBJ2-2): GAGVSQSPSNKVTEKGKDVELRCDPISGHTALYWYRQSLGQGLEFLIYFQGNSAPDKSGLPSDRFSAERTGGSVSTLTIQRTQQEDSAVYLCASSLVTGSPGELFFGEGSRLTVL.

In its sample, this clone was seen a few times. The chain recombines TRBV2 with TRBJ2-7; D call uncertain. V gave up 3 bases and J gave up 4 bases, with 10 bases separating them. The CDR3 contains 13 residues. Per germline, CDR1 SNHLY and CDR2 FYNNEI. This chain's CDR3 is CASSDRNLYEQYF. CDR3 nucleotide sequence: TGTGCCAGCAGTGATAGGAACCTGTACGAGCAGTACTTC.

This chain joins TRBV28 and TRBJ1-1, with 9 bases lining up with TRBD1. The CDR3 is 14 amino acids. CDR1 and CDR2 (germline): MDHEN, SYDVKM. The ends lost 7 bases at V and 5 bases at J; junction bases unmatched: 8. The CDR3 protein is CASKDGQGLTEAFF. The CDR3 region has the DNA TGTGCCAGCAAGGATGGACAGGGGTTAACTGAAGCTTTCTTT.

CDR3 nucleotides: TGTGCCAGCAGTTCCTCAACCCAAGGGCCGATGAACACTGAAGCTTTCTTT. Translating it yields CASSSSTQGPMNTEAFF. The chain uses TRBV27 and TRBJ1-1; unclear D gene. From germline, CDR1 is MNHEY and CDR2 SMNVEV (reference sequence). This CDR3 has 17 amino acids. V shed 4 bases and J shed 0 bases, with 18 bases lying between them.

The gene calls are TRBV29-1 and TRBJ2-1; D possibly corresponds to TRBD1 (6 bases). Deletions cut 6 bases from V and 8 bases from J, with 17 bases between. Germline V gives CDR1 SQVTM, CDR2 ANQGSEA. The CDR3 covers 13 residues. CDR3: CSVGKNRDHEQFF. The CDR3 DNA sequence: TGCAGCGTGGGAAAAAACAGGGACCATGAGCAGTTCTTC.

Details on this clone: Other DNA sequences in this specimen translate into the identical CDR3. The chain's CDR3 is CASSLGQGSYNEQFF. The DNA for the CDR3 is TGCGCCAGCAGCTTGGGGCAGGGGTCCTACAATGAGCAGTTCTTC. The chain combines TRBV5-1 with TRBJ2-1, with D possibly matching TRBD1 (6 bases). CDR3 length equals 15 residues. Trimming shortened V by 0 bases and J by 1 base, and 8 bases separated the two germline ends. In germline, CDR1 is SGHRS, CDR2 YFSETQ.

The rearrangement uses TRBV6-2 or TRBV6-3 and TRBJ1-1; D is perhaps TRBD1 (5 bases). Trimming took 2 bases from V and 1 from J, leaving 14 bases between them. The CDR3 has 16 amino acids. Germline-derived CDR1 and CDR2 are MNHEY and SVGEGT. The CDR3 sequence is CASSYPRDGQNTEAFF. DNA for the CDR3: TGTGCCAGCAGTTACCCCCGGGACGGTCAGAACACTGAAGCTTTCTTT.

This chain links TRBV5-1 with TRBJ2-7; 13 nucleotides align to TRBD2. With 4 bases clipped from V and 4 bases from J, the junction kept 8 bases outside the gene matches. CDR1 and CDR2 (germline): SGHRS, YFSETQ. CDR3 size: 16 residues. Written as DNA, the CDR3 is TGCGCCAGCAGCCAGGGGACTAGCGGGGATCGGTACGAGCAGTACTTC. Residues: CASSQGTSGDRYEQYF. Filled out from reference TRBV5-1 and TRBJ2-7, the complete variable domain reads KAGVTQTPRYLIKTRGQQVTLSCSPISGHRSVSWYQQTPGQGLQFLFEYFSETQRNKGNFPGRFSGRQFSNSRSEMNVSTLELGDSALYLCASSQGTSGDRYEQYFGPGTRLTVT.

This chain joins TRBV7-9 and TRBJ1-4; D may be TRBD1 (6 bases). CDR1 SEHNR and CDR2 FQNEAQ come from the germline V gene (reference sequence). V was trimmed by 3 bases and J by 6 bases, leaving 14 bases between them. This CDR3 region has 15 residues. CDR3 protein: CASSLNRVSHEKLFF. The DNA of the CDR3 is TGTGCCAGCAGCTTGAACAGGGTTAGTCATGAAAAACTGTTTTTT.

This chain links TRBV4-1 with TRBJ1-2; D is undetermined. The CDR3 covers 14 residues. V shed 2 bases and J shed 4 bases, with 11 bases lying between them. The germline CDR1 and CDR2 sequences are MGHRA and YSYEKL. The CDR3 spells CASSQTGFGYGYTF. As DNA, the CDR3 is TGCGCCAGCAGCCAAACGGGGTTTGGCTATGGCTACACCTTC.

This chain connects TRBV7-3 to TRBJ1-1; TRBD1 agrees at 8 bases. Germline V gene sequence: CDR1 SGHTA, CDR2 FQGTGA. The V segment lost 5 bases and the J segment 1 base; nucleotides outside the gene matches: 6. The CDR3 has 15 residues. The CDR3, as DNA: TGTGCCAGCAGCGGTCAGGGGGCAGGGAACACTGAAGCTTTCTTT. Translating it yields CASSGQGAGNTEAFF.

This rearrangement joins TRBV29-1 to TRBJ1-1; no clear D gene. The CDR3 loop spans 12 amino acids. CDR1 is SQVTM and CDR2 is ANQGSEA in the germline V gene. The ends were cut back, 4 bases at V and 5 bases at J, with 11 bases in the middle. The CDR3 is CSVGSRGTEAFF. The CDR3 DNA is TGCAGCGTTGGGTCACGAGGAACTGAAGCTTTCTTT.

This sequence joins TRBV6-5 and TRBJ1-2; no reliable D call. V dropped 7 bases and J dropped 0 bases, with 15 bases sitting between them. This CDR3 spans 15 amino acids. The V gene's germline CDR1 is MNHEY and CDR2 SVGAGI. The CDR3 coding sequence is TGTGCCAGCATTATCCTACCCGAAGCTAACTATGGCTACACCTTC. Translating gives CASIILPEANYGYTF.

CDR3 DNA sequence: TGTGCCAGCAGCTCCCAGGGGCTCCCATCCTACGAGCAGTACTTC. This codes for CASSSQGLPSYEQYF. J is TRBJ2-7 and V is TRBV7-2, with D tentatively TRBD1 (6 bases). CDR3 length equals 15 residues. Germline assignment: CDR1 SGHTA and CDR2 FQGNSA. Trimming left V 4 bases short and J 1 base short, with 14 bases between.

The chain uses TRBV20-1 and TRBJ2-1; possibly TRBD1 for D (6 bases). This CDR3 has 9 amino acids. The V and J ends lost 4 bases and 15 bases respectively, with 10 bases between them. Germline-derived CDR1 and CDR2 are DFQATT and SNEGSKA (reference sequence). DNA for the CDR3: TGCAGTGCTACAGGGGATCGGTTCTTC. Protein sequence: CSATGDRFF.